These T cell receptor beta chains were read from a single sample in a study of blood T cell repertoires in COVID-19. Method: immunoSEQ multiplex PCR; TCRdb's copy keeps in-frame clones and lacks some. The sample yields roughly 110,000 clones, roughly 80% seen once. The sequenced sample consisted of peripheral blood. The origin of the receptors is a human donor in a cohort sampled during active COVID-19. The CDR3 runs from the conserved cysteine through the conserved F or W. Fields, in order: V gene, J gene, clone size, D gene, CDR3 DNA, CDR3 protein. D genes are given only for firm matches. Part of the rows lack a size; the others show once, few, many or a class for expanded clones.

TRBV28	TRBJ2-3	-	TRBD2	TGTGCCAGCAAGACTAGCGGCACAGATACGCAGTATTTT	CASKTSGTDTQYF
TRBV18	TRBJ2-1	-	-	TGTGCCAGCTCAAACGGACTCTTTGGTAATGAGCAGTTCTTC	CASSNGLFGNEQFF
TRBV18	TRBJ1-2	-	-	TGTGCCAGCTCACCACCGGGGCAGGGGTATGGCTACACCTTC	CASSPPGQGYGYTF
TRBV6-5	TRBJ1-2	-	-	TGTGCCAGCAGTTACGTCCAGGACTATGGCTACACCTTC	CASSYVQDYGYTF
TRBV5-1	TRBJ2-3	-	TRBD2	TGCGCCAGCAGCACAGGACTAGCGGGGGGGACAGATACGCAGTATTTT	CASSTGLAGGTDTQYF
TRBV6-4	TRBJ1-5	once	-	TGTGCCAGCAGTGATAGTAGCAATCAGCCCCAGCATTTT	CASSDSSNQPQHF
TRBV18	TRBJ2-1	-	TRBD1	TGTGCCAGCTCGGCCGGGACAGGGGGCAATGAGCAGTTCTTC	CASSAGTGGNEQFF
TRBV7-9	TRBJ1-1	-	-	TGTGCCAGCAGCGCCCGGGGGGGCTACCCGGACACTGAAGCTTTCTTT	CASSARGGYPDTEAFF
TRBV18	TRBJ2-3	once	TRBD2	TGTGCCAGCTCACAGGTCTCGAGCGGGGGAGCAGATACGCAGTATTTT	CASSQVSSGGADTQYF
TRBV9	TRBJ2-1	-	-	TGTGCCAGCAGCGTAGCTATTAGCGAGCCCTACAATGAGCAGTTCTTC	CASSVAISEPYNEQFF
TRBV9	TRBJ2-1	-	-	TGTGCCAGTCGCGGGGCTGGAAATGAGCAGTTCTTC	CASRGAGNEQFF
TRBV6-2/TRBV6-3	TRBJ2-1	-	-	TGTGCCAGCAGTTACCCCCCTCACGCGAATGAGCAGTTCTTC	CASSYPPHANEQFF
TRBV7-9	TRBJ1-1	-	TRBD1	TGTGCCAGCAGCGCCCGGGACAGGGAGAGCACTGAAGCTTTCTTT	CASSARDRESTEAFF
TRBV28	TRBJ1-2	once	TRBD1	TGTGCCAGCAGTTTTGACAGGGTGGACACCTTC	CASSFDRVDTF
TRBV6-5	TRBJ2-7	-	-	TGTGCCAGCAGGCCACAGGGCGAACACGAGCAGTACTTC	CASRPQGEHEQYF
TRBV12-3/TRBV12-4	TRBJ2-4	-	TRBD2	TGTGCCAGCAGGCCTAGCGGGGCTATTCAGTACTTC	CASRPSGAIQYF
TRBV7-6	TRBJ2-7	-	TRBD2	TGTGCCAGCAGCCCCCGGGGGGGGGAGCAGTACTTC	CASSPRGGEQYF
TRBV2	TRBJ2-3	-	TRBD2	TGTGCCAGCAGTGAAGGCGGCGGGAGAGAGACAGATACGCAGTATTTT	CASSEGGGRETDTQYF
TRBV2	TRBJ2-2	-	TRBD2	TGTGCCAGCAGCCGACTAGCGGGAGGGGGCGGGGAGCTGTTTTTT	CASSRLAGGGGELFF
TRBV5-3	TRBJ2-1	-	-	TGTGCCAGCTTCCCAGGGGTCGCCTCCTACAATGAGCAGTTCTTC	CASFPGVASYNEQFF